This T cell receptor beta chain originates from a study of follicular helper T cells after annual influenza vaccination. Points from the study as a whole: ICOS-CD38- cTfh most often held earlier Day 7 ICOS+CD38+ clones.

Trimming cost V 1 base and J 8 bases, with 11 bases left between them. CDR1 is LNHDA and CDR2 is SQIVND in the germline V gene (reference sequence). The CDR3 is made up of 13 amino acids. As for time point: 2014-2015 season, pre-vaccination. Using immunoSEQ multiplex PCR, the repertoire was profiled, and TCRdb retains in-frame clones only, with some absent. The sample consists of about 11,000 clones, approximately 77% of them appearing once. In the case of this clone: Its cognate antigen is unknown.

This rearrangement joins TRBV19 to TRBJ1-2; D unresolved. The TCR comes from an adult who received the influenza vaccine. Specimen: CXCR5- memory CD4+ T cells sorted from blood, collected on the day of influenza vaccination. The CDR3 protein is CASSIGEKGGYTF. In DNA, the CDR3 is TGTGCCAGTAGTATAGGAGAAAAAGGCGGCTACACCTTC.